The entry below describes one TCR beta chain. V was pared by 4 bases and J by 3 bases, with 6 bases of the junction left unmatched. Per the germline V gene, CDR1 is SGDLS and CDR2 is YYNGEE. This CDR3 is 15 amino acids long. The source of the sample is a study of CD8 T cells in Susac syndrome. Peripheral blood CD8+ and CD4+ T cells were profiled by TCR beta sequencing. TEMRA cells were enriched by FACS, while CD8+ and CD4+ T cells were obtained through a negative isolation that was performed magnetically. When the RNA was reverse transcribed, random hexamers were used with an input of about 0.5 to 1 ug. Amplification of TCR beta CDR3 across 54 Vbeta and 13 Jbeta was performed with immunoSEQ multiplex PCR. TCRdb analysed the immunoSEQ multiplex PCR reads with MiXCR anew, one entry per CDR3 protein. The table lists 190,000 or so distinct CDR3 sequences, roughly 96% of them singletons.

This chain connects TRBV9 to TRBJ2-1, with TRBD1 matching over 8 bases. The sequence came from a human donor with multiple sclerosis. Sequenced material: CD4+ T cells from PBMCs. CDR3 nucleotide sequence: TGTGCCAGCAGCCCCCAGGGGGCAGTCTACAATGAGCAGTTCTTC. Translated, it gives CASSPQGAVYNEQFF.